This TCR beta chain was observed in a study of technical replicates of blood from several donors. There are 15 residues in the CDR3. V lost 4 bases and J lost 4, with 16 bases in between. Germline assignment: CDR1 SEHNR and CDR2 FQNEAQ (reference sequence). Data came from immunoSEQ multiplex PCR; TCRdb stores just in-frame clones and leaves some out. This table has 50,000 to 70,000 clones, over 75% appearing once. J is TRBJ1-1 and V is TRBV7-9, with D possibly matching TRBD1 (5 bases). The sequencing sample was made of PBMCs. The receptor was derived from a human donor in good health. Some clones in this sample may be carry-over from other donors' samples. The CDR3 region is CASSWAGIVSTEAFF. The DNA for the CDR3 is TGTGCCAGCAGCTGGGCAGGGATTGTGAGCACTGAAGCTTTCTTT.